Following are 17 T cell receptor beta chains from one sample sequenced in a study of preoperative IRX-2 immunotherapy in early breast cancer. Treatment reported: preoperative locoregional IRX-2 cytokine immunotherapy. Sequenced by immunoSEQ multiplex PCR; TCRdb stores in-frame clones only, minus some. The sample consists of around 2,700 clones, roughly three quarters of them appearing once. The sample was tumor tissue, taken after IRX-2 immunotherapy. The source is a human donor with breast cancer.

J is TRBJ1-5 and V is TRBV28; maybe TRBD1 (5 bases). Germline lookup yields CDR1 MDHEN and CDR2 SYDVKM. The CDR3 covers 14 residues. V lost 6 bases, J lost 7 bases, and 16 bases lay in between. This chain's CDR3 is CASSIRVGTQPQHF. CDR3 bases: TGTGCCAGCAGCATCAGGGTGGGGACCCAGCCCCAGCATTTT.

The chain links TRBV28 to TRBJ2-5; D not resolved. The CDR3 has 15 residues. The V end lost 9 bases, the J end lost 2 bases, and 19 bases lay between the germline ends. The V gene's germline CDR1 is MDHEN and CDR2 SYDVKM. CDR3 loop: CASSSILDFQETQYF. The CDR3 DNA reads TGTGCCAGTTCCTCCATTCTAGATTTTCAAGAGACCCAGTACTTC.

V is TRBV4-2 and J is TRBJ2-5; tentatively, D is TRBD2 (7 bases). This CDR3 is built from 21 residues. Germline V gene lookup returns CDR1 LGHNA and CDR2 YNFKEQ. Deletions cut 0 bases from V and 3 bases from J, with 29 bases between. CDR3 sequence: CASSQDASTGGPSAREETQYF. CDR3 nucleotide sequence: TGTGCCAGCAGCCAAGATGCCTCGACCGGGGGGCCGTCGGCAAGGGAAGAGACCCAGTACTTC.

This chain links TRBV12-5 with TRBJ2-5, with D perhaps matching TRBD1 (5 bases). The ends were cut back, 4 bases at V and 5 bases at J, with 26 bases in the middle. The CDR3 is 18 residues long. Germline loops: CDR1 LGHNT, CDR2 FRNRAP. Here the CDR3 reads CASGSPTATVGLRETQYF. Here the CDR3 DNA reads TGTGCTAGTGGTTCACCCACCGCGACAGTCGGGCTTAGGGAGACCCAGTACTTC.

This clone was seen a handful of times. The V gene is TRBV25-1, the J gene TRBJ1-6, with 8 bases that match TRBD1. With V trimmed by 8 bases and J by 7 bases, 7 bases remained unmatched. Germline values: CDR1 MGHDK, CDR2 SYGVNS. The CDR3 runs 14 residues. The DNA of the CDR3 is TGTGCCAGCTGCCACAGGGGGATGAATTCACCCCTCCACTTT. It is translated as CASCHRGMNSPLHF.

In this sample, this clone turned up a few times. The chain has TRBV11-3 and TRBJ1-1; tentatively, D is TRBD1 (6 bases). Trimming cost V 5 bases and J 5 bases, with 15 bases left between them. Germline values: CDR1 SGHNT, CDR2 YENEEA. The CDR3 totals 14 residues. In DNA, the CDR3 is TGTGCCAGCAGCCAAGTAGGGGGTCGGACTGAAGCTTTCTTT. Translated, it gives CASSQVGGRTEAFF.

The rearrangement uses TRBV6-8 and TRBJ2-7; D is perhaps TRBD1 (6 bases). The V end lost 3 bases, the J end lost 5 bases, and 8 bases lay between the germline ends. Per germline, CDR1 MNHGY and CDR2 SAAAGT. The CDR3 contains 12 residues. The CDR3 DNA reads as TGTGCCAGCAGTTATAGGGGGAACGAGCAGTACTTC. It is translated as CASSYRGNEQYF.

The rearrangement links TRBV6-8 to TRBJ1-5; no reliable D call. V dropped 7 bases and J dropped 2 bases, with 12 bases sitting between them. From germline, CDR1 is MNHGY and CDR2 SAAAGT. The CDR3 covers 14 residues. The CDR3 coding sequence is TGTGCCAGCACCTGGGGTTCAGGCAATCAGCCCCAGCATTTT. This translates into CASTWGSGNQPQHF.

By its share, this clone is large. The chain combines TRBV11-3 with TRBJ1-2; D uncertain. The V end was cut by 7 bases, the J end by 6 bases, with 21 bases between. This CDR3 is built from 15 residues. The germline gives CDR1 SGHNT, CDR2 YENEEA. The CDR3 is CASTRNRLRYNGYTF. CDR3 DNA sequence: TGTGCCAGCACGAGGAACCGACTGCGGTATAATGGCTACACCTTC.

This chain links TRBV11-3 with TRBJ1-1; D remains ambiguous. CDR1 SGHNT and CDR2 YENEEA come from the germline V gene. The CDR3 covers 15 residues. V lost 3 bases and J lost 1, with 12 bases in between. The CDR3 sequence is CASSFSLGANTEAFF. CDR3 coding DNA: TGTGCCAGCAGCTTTAGTCTCGGCGCGAACACTGAAGCTTTCTTT.

The CDR3 is CASTRSGGASTDTQYF. The CDR3, as DNA: TGTGCCAGCACTCGAAGTGGGGGGGCCAGCACAGATACGCAGTATTTT. The chain uses TRBV6-8 and TRBJ2-3; perhaps TRBD2 as D (7 bases). Trimming pared 7 bases from V and 0 bases from J, leaving 17 bases between. Germline loops: CDR1 MNHGY, CDR2 SAAAGT. CDR3 length: 16 amino acids.

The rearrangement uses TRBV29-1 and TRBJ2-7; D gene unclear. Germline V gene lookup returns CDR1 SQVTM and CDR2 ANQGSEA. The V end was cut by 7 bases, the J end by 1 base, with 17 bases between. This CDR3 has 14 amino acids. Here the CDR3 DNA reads TGCAGCGCCCGAGAAAGCACAACTTCCTACGAGCAGTACTTC. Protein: CSARESTTSYEQYF.

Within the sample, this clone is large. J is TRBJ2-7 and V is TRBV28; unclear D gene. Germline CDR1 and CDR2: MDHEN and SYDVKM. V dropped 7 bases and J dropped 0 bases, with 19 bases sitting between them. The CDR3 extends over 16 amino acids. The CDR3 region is CASTQGFSNPSYEQYF. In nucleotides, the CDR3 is TGTGCCAGCACTCAAGGGTTCAGCAACCCCTCCTACGAGCAGTACTTC.

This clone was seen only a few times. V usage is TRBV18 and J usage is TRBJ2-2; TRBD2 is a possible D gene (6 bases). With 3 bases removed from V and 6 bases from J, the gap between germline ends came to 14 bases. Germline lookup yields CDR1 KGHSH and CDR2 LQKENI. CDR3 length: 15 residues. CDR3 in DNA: TGTGCCAGCTCACCTTTGCGGGGAGTAGCCGGGGAGCTGTTTTTT. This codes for CASSPLRGVAGELFF. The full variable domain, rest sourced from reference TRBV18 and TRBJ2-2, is NAGVMQNPRHLVRRRGQEARLRCSPMKGHSHVYWYRQLPEEGLKFMVYLQKENIIDESGMPKERFSAEFPKEGPSILRIQQVVRGDSAAYFCASSPLRGVAGELFFGEGSRLTVL.

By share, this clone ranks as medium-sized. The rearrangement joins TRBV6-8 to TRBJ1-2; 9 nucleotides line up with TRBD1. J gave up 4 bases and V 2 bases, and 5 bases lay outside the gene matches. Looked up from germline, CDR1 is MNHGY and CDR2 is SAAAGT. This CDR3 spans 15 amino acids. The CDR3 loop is CASSYPQGAAYGYTF. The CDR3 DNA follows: TGTGCCAGCAGTTACCCACAGGGGGCCGCCTATGGCTACACCTTC.

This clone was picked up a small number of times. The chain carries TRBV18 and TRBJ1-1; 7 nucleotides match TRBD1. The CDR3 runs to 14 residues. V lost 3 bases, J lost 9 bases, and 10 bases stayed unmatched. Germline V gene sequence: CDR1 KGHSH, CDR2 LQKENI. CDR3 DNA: TGTGCCAGCTCACCTGCTGACAGGGTACAACAAGCTTTCTTT. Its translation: CASSPADRVQQAFF.

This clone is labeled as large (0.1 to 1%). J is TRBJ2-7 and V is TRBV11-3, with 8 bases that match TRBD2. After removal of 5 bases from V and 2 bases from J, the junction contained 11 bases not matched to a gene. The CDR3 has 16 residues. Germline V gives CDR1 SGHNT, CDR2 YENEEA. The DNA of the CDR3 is TGTGCCAGCAGCCTCCCCGGGGGGGGCAAGACCTACGAGCAGTACTTC. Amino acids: CASSLPGGGKTYEQYF.